Listed below are T cell receptor beta chains from one sample, sequenced in a study of T cells in tuberculosis. Profiling relied on immunoSEQ multiplex PCR, and the TCRdb table lists in-frame clones only, not all of them. The sample lists tens of thousands of clones, 93% occurring once. The specimen was PBMCs, collected at tuberculosis diagnosis. The receptors originated from an adult with tuberculosis. Each CDR3 is given with its conserved first and last residue. The order of the fields is V gene, J gene, D gene, clone size, CDR3 protein, CDR3 DNA. The D gene is left open where the match is weak. Expanded clones are given a class, and other clones once, few, many or no size at all.

TRBV28,TRBJ1-4,TRBD1,-,CASSQIGTGGTNEKLFF,TGTGCCAGCAGTCAAATTGGGACAGGGGGCACTAATGAAAAACTGTTTTTT
TRBV7-3,TRBJ1-2,-,-,CASSPGTGGNYGYTF,TGTGCCAGCAGCCCAGGGACCGGGGGTAACTATGGCTACACCTTC
TRBV27,TRBJ1-2,TRBD1,-,CASSLSGQNNYGYTF,TGTGCCAGCAGTTTATCGGGACAGAATAACTATGGCTACACCTTC
TRBV27,TRBJ2-5,-,-,CASSLTPYQTQYF,TGTGCCAGCAGTTTAACCCCCTACCAGACCCAGTACTTC
TRBV4-1,TRBJ1-3,-,-,CASSPPVGGTIYF,TGCGCCAGCAGCCCCCCCGTAGGCGGCACCATATATTTT
TRBV4-1,TRBJ1-3,-,once,CASSQVQNSGNTIYF,TGCGCCAGCAGCCAAGTGCAGAACTCTGGAAACACCATATATTTT
TRBV29-1,TRBJ1-2,TRBD1,-,CSVETGGVYGYTF,TGCAGCGTAGAGACAGGGGGCGTCTATGGCTACACCTTC
TRBV15,TRBJ2-7,-,-,CATSGRGIYEQYF,TGTGCCACCAGCGGGCGGGGTATCTACGAGCAGTACTTC
TRBV4-1,TRBJ2-1,TRBD2,once,CASRPSGINEQFF,TGCGCCAGCAGACCTAGCGGGATTAATGAGCAGTTCTTC
TRBV4-1,TRBJ2-6,TRBD2,-,CASSRGTSGMLGANVLTF,TGCGCCAGCAGCCGGGGGACTAGCGGGATGTTAGGGGCCAACGTCCTGACTTTC
TRBV6-1,TRBJ1-5,TRBD1,-,CASRYGTGGNQPQHF,TGTGCCAGCAGATACGGGACAGGGGGCAATCAGCCCCAGCATTTT
TRBV5-6,TRBJ1-1,-,-,CASSNYDSLVNTEAFF,TGTGCCAGCAGCAATTATGACAGTTTAGTGAACACTGAAGCTTTCTTT
TRBV27,TRBJ2-3,TRBD2,-,CASSFTSGSGTQYF,TGTGCCAGCAGTTTTACTAGCGGGAGCGGTACGCAGTATTTT
TRBV10-3,TRBJ2-3,TRBD2,-,CAISAGGPTDTQYF,TGTGCCATCAGCGCGGGGGGGCCAACAGATACGCAGTATTTT
TRBV5-3,TRBJ1-2,-,-,CARSLRRWKVYGYTF,TGTGCCAGAAGCTTGCGCAGGTGGAAAGTCTATGGCTACACCTTC
TRBV2,TRBJ2-3,-,-,CASSAESDTQYF,TGTGCCAGCAGTGCGGAGTCAGATACGCAGTATTTT
TRBV28,TRBJ2-7,TRBD1,-,CASSHRGLYEQYF,TGTGCCAGCAGCCACAGGGGCCTCTACGAGCAGTACTTC
TRBV6-6,TRBJ1-2,TRBD1,-,CASSSDRGRGGYTF,TGTGCCAGCAGTTCAGACAGGGGAAGGGGTGGCTACACCTTC
TRBV10-3,TRBJ2-3,TRBD2,-,CAISGTSFVDTQYF,TGTGCCATCAGTGGGACTAGTTTTGTAGATACGCAGTATTTT
TRBV5-4,TRBJ2-7,TRBD1,-,CASLILGGNEQYF,TGTGCCAGCCTTATCCTAGGGGGCAACGAGCAGTACTTC
TRBV28,TRBJ2-5,TRBD2,-,CASSNGLAVNQYF,TGTGCCAGCAGCAATGGACTAGCCGTCAACCAGTACTTC
TRBV4-1,TRBJ1-1,TRBD1,-,CASSQGTGTAEAFF,TGCGCCAGCAGCCAGGGGACAGGGACGGCTGAAGCTTTCTTT
TRBV12-2,TRBJ2-3,-,-,CASRPKLPREKVFTDTQYF,TGTGCAAGTCGCCCAAAATTGCCCAGGGAAAAGGTGTTCACAGATACGCAGTATTTT
TRBV29-1,TRBJ1-2,-,-,CSVVYGGAGYTF,TGCAGCGTTGTTTACGGGGGTGCTGGCTACACCTTC
TRBV2,TRBJ1-2,TRBD1,-,CASRFGTDYGYTF,TGTGCCAGCAGGTTCGGGACAGACTATGGCTACACCTTC
TRBV7-9,TRBJ2-5,-,-,CASSSRRLQETQYF,TGTGCCAGCAGCTCGAGGAGGCTTCAAGAGACCCAGTACTTC
TRBV18,TRBJ2-7,-,once,CASSPGGGLSYEQYF,TGTGCCAGCTCACCGGGAGGGGGACTAAGCTACGAGCAGTACTTC
TRBV5-6,TRBJ2-5,TRBD1,-,CASSSLTGSTAQYF,TGTGCCAGCAGCTCCTTGACAGGGTCAACGGCCCAGTACTTC